This T cell receptor beta chain was retrieved from a study of blood T cell repertoires in COVID-19. Background on the study: From the United States, Italy and Spain came samples of acute and convalescent COVID-19. T cells, B-cell-depleted T cells, or PBMCs supplied cDNA or gDNA.

In the study's own analysis: Amplifying reference gene primers gave estimates of nucleated cell counts. Clones were read by immunoSEQ multiplex PCR, and TCRdb kept only the in-frame ones, dropping some. The V and J calls and the clone size are those of that table, but D and trimming were determined from the DNA. Among about 140,000 clones, approximately 84% were seen once, and the ten largest hold more than 7%. The germline V gene encodes CDR1 SGHNT and CDR2 YYREEE (reference sequence). The CDR3 spans 15 residues. V was pared by 4 bases and J by 2 bases, with 14 bases between. The clonotype comes from a human donor in a cohort sampled during active COVID-19. The sequencing sample was made of peripheral blood. V gene TRBV5-4 combines with J gene TRBJ2-3; D may be TRBD1 (5 bases). In nucleotides, the CDR3 is TGTGCCAGCAGCGCAGACAGAGATAACACAGATACGCAGTATTTT. This sequence encodes CASSADRDNTDTQYF.